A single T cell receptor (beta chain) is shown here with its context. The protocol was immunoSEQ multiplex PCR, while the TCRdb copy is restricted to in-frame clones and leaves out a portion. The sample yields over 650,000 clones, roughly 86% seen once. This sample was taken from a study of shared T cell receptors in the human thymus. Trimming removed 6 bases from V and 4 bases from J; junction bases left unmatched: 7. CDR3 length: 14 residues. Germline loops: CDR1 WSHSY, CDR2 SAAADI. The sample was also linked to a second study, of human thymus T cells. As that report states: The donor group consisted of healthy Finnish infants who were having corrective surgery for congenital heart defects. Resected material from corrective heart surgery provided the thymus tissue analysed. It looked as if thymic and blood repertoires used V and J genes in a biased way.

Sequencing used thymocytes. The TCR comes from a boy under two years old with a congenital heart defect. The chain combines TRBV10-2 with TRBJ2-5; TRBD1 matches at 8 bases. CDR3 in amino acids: CASRRTGQGETQYF. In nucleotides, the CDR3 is TGCGCCAGCAGAAGGACAGGGCAGGGAGAGACCCAGTACTTC.